This T cell receptor beta chain was sequenced in a study of monozygotic twins with inflammatory bowel disease. Study-wide results and limits: Diversity of TCRbeta measured by inverse Simpson was lower in IBD patients than in healthy co-twins. Comparison of concordant versus discordant twins revealed no difference in repertoire similarity, possibly due to limited power.

As concerns this clonotype: Its specificity is not known.

The input for each TCR library was roughly 3,600 ng of total RNA. Molecular identifiers with 6-nucleotide sample barcodes were added during cDNA synthesis via template switching. TCRdb processed the 5' RACE reads again and assigns one entry to each CDR3 protein, with no DNA. The table counts around 150,000 distinct CDR3 sequences; 2.5% to 3% lies in the top ten. The CDR3 totals 16 residues. Germline CDR1 reads KGHSH; CDR2 reads LQKENI. The chain uses TRBV18 and TRBJ2-1; TCRdb proposes TRBD1, but this gene call is untestable without DNA. Material for sequencing was blood. The receptor was derived from a human donor with ulcerative colitis or Crohn's disease, or a healthy co-twin of an affected twin (not recorded which). CDR3 sequence reads: CASSRNTGYPYNEQFF.